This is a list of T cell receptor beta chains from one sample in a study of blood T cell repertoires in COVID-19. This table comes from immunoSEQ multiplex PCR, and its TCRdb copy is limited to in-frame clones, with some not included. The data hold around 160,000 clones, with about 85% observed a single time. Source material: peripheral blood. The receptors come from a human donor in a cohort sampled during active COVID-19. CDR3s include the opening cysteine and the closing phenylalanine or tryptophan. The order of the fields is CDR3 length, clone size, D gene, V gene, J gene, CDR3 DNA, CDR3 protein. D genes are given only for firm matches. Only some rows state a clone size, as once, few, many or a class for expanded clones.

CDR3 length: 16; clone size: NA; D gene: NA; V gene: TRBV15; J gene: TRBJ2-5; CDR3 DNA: TGTGCCACCAGCAGAGGGGGGGGGCGCGGGCTGGAATCCCAGTACTTC; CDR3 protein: CATSRGGGRGLESQYF
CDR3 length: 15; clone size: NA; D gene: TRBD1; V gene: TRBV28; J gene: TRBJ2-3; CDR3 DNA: TGTGCCATCGATATCAGGGGGTGGGGCACAGATACGCAGTATTTT; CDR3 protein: CAIDIRGWGTDTQYF
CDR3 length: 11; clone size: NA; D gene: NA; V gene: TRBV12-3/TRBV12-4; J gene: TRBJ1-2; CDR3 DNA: TGTGCCAGCAGTTACCACAATGGCTACACCTTC; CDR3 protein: CASSYHNGYTF
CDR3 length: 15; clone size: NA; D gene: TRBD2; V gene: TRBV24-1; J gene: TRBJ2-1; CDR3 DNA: TGTGCCACCAGTGAGGCCGGGGGGGGATACAATGAGCAGTTCTTC; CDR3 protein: CATSEAGGGYNEQFF
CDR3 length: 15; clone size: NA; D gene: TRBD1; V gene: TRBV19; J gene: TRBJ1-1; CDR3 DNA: TGTGCCAGTACCCGGACAGGGGCCGGCAACACTGAAGCTTTCTTT; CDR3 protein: CASTRTGAGNTEAFF
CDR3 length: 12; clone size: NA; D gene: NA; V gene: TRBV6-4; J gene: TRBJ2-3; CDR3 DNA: TGTGCCAGCAAAGACAGCTCTAATACGCAGTATTTT; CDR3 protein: CASKDSSNTQYF
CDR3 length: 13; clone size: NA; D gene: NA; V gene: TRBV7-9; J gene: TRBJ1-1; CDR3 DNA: TGTGCCAGCAGCTCACGGGGGGGCCCTGAAGCTTTCTTT; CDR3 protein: CASSSRGGPEAFF
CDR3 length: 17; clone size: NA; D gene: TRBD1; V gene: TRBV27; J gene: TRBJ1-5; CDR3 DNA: TGTGCCAGCGCGGCGGGGACAGGACTCTTGAGCAATCAGCCCCAGCATTTT; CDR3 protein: CASAAGTGLLSNQPQHF
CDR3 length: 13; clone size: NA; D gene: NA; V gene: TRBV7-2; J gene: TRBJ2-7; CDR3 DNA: TGTGCCAGCAGCTGGACAGACGATCACGAGCAGTACTTC; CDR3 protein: CASSWTDDHEQYF
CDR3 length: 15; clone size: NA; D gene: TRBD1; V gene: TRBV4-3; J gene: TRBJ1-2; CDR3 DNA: TGCGCCAGCAGCCAAGATCAGAAGGGGGCGATTGGCTACACCTTC; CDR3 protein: CASSQDQKGAIGYTF
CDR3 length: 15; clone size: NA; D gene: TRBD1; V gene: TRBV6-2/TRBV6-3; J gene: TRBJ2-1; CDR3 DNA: TGTGCCAGCAGTCGGGGACAGGGGGTCTCGGATGAGCAGTTCTTC; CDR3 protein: CASSRGQGVSDEQFF
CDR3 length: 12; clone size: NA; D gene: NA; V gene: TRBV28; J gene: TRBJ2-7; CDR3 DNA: TGTGCCAGCAGCCCGGGGTTTTACGAGCAGTACTTC; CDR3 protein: CASSPGFYEQYF
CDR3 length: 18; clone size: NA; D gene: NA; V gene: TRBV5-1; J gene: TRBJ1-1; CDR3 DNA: TGCGCCAGCAGCTCCCCAAGTTCTTCGGGACACATGAACACTGAAGCTTTCTTT; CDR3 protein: CASSSPSSSGHMNTEAFF
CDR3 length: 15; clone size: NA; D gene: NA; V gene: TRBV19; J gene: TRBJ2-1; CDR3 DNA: TGTGCCAGTAGTAGTCAACAGGCGATCTACAATGAGCAGTTCTTC; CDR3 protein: CASSSQQAIYNEQFF
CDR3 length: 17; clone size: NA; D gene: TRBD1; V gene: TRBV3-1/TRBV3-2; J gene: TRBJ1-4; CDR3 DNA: TGTGCCAGCAGCCAAAGACAGGGGGCTCGACTTAATGAAAAACTGTTTTTT; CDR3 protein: CASSQRQGARLNEKLFF
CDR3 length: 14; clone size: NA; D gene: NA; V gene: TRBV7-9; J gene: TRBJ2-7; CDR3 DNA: TGTGCCAGCAGCCCTCCCGGGGGATCCTACGAGCAGTACTTC; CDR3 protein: CASSPPGGSYEQYF
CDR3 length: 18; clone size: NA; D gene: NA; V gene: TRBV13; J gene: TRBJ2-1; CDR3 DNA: TGTGCCAGCAGCTTACTGTCGAAAACCGGGTCCCTATACAATGAGCAGTTCTTC; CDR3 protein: CASSLLSKTGSLYNEQFF
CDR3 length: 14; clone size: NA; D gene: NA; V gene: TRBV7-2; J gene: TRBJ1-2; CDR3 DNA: TGTGCCAGCAGCTTAACCAACAAGAACTATGGCTACACCTTC; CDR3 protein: CASSLTNKNYGYTF
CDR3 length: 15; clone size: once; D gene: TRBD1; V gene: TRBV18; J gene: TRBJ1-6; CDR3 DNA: TGTGCCAGCTCACCGGGACAGGGAGATAATTCACCCCTCCACTTT; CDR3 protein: CASSPGQGDNSPLHF
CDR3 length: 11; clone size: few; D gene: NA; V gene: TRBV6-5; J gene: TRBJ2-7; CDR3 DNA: TGTGCCAGCAGAAACAGGGAAGTGCAGTACTTC; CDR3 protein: CASRNREVQYF
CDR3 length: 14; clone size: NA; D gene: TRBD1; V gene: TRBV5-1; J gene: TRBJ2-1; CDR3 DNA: TGCGCCAGCAGCCCCGGGACAGGTTACAATGAGCAGTTCTTC; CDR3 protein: CASSPGTGYNEQFF
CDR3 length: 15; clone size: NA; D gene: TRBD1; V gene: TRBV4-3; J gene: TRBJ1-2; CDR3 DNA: TGCGCCAGCAGCCACGACAGGGGAGGGTACTATGGCTACACCTTC; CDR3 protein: CASSHDRGGYYGYTF
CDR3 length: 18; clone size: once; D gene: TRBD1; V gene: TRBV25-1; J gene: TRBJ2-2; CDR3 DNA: TGTGCCAGCAGTGAATATTCCGGGACAGAGAAGAACACCGGGGAGCTGTTTTTT; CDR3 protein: CASSEYSGTEKNTGELFF
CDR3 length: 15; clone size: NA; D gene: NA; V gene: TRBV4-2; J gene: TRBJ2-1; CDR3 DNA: TGTGCCAGCAGCCAAGGCTGGGCATCTTACAATGAGCAGTTCTTC; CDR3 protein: CASSQGWASYNEQFF
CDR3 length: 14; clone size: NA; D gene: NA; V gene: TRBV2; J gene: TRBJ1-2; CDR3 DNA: TGTGCCAGCAGTGAAGCTGCGGGTAACTATGGCTACACCTTC; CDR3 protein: CASSEAAGNYGYTF
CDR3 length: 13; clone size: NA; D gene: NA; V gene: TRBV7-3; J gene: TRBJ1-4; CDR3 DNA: TGTGCCAGCAGCTTGGGGGCAGGAGAAAAACTGTTTTTT; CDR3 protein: CASSLGAGEKLFF
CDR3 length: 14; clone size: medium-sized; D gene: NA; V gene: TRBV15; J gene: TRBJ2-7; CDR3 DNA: TGTGCCACCAAATCTAACAGGGTAAAGGACGAGCAGTACTTC; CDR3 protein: CATKSNRVKDEQYF
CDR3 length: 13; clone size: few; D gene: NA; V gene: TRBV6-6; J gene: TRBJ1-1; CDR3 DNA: TGTGCCAGCAGCCCGGGATTGAACACTGAAGCTTTCTTT; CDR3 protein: CASSPGLNTEAFF
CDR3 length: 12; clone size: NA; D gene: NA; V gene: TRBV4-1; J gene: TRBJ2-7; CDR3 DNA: TGCGCCAGCAGCCAAGATGAGTACGAGCAGTACTTC; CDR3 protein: CASSQDEYEQYF
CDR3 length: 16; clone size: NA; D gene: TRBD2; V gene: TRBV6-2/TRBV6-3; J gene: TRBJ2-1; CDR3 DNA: TGTGCCAGCAGTCCCCGCGGGGGGGCGCCCTACAATGAGCAGTTCTTC; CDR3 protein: CASSPRGGAPYNEQFF
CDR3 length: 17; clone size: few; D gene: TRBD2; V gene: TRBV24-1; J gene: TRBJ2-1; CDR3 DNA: TGTGCCACCAGTGATTCTAGCGGGGGGGCCGTGGGCAATGAGCAGTTCTTC; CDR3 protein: CATSDSSGGAVGNEQFF
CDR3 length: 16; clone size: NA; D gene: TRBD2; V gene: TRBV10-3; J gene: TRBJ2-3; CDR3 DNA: TGTGCCATCAGCCGGACTAGCGGGGGGGCCACAGATACGCAGTATTTT; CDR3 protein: CAISRTSGGATDTQYF